This is a list of T cell receptor beta chains from one sample in a study of T cells in Graves' hyperthyroidism and ophthalmopathy. TCRdb re-analysed the multiplex PCR reads in MiXCR, keeping a single row per CDR3 protein. The sample holds some 550,000 distinct CDR3 sequences, around 15% seen once. The sequencing input was blood. The receptors shown here come from a woman aged 40 to 55 with Graves' ophthalmopathy. Each CDR3 is given without its conserved first and last residue. Fields, in order: V gene, CDR3 protein.

V: TRBV20-1
CDR3: SARHGSSLETQY

V: TRBV7-9
CDR3: ASSLRPTRDISYNEQF

V: TRBV7-2
CDR3: ASSPGGGAVDTQY

V: TRBV5-1
CDR3: ASPSERGEYNEQF

V: TRBV7-2
CDR3: ASSLGATNEKLF

V: TRBV28
CDR3: ASIEAGGRNEQF

V: TRBV18
CDR3: ASSANSNQPQH

V: TRBV15
CDR3: ATSRPGAGGYVGELF

V: TRBV18
CDR3: ASSMDAKNIQY

V: TRBV6-1
CDR3: ASSYRGKTEAF

V: TRBV5-1
CDR3: ASQQGALYNEQF

V: TRBV3-1
CDR3: ASSQLRYNEQF

V: TRBV6-2/TRBV6-3
CDR3: ASSYTDPGELF

V: TRBV3-1
CDR3: ASSQAVQGARTDTQY

V: TRBV5-6
CDR3: ASSLGAGGSGNTIY

V: TRBV11-2
CDR3: ASSLNRVSEAF

V: TRBV19
CDR3: ASSSSQGGRLGEAF

V: TRBV20-1
CDR3: SARDGTAEEKLF

V: TRBV28
CDR3: ASRPRDNSYEQY

V: TRBV28
CDR3: ASSFPNPAYNEQF

V: TRBV5-8
CDR3: ASSLSGGEKLF

V: TRBV5-1
CDR3: ASSLETGKQY

V: TRBV15
CDR3: ATSRGGGESNQPQH

V: TRBV27
CDR3: ASSFTRLDNEQF

V: TRBV6-5
CDR3: ASSWDASINTGELF

V: TRBV29-1
CDR3: SVEWGWNTEAF

V: TRBV2
CDR3: ASSREGLAGVGEQY

V: TRBV7-8
CDR3: ASSLVRIPNSGANVLT

V: TRBV30
CDR3: AWSEQGPQQF

V: TRBV3-1
CDR3: ASSQSWTSLDQY

V: TRBV5-1
CDR3: ASSYRGRQQETQY

V: TRBV9
CDR3: ASSGTAIQETQY

V: TRBV7-2
CDR3: ASSQRTGGRETQY

V: TRBV6-1
CDR3: ASSYRDSTEAF

V: TRBV30
CDR3: ACSPHNNEQF

V: TRBV20-1
CDR3: SAIQNTEAF

V: TRBV3-1
CDR3: ASSQGSLNSYEQY

V: TRBV15
CDR3: ATSRMNTDTQY

V: TRBV6-6
CDR3: ASSYSSPGYEQF

V: TRBV5-1
CDR3: ASSIGGRGVWETQY

V: TRBV19
CDR3: ASSWGRSNQPQH

V: TRBV4-1
CDR3: ASRLYRGTRETQY

V: TRBV3-1
CDR3: ASSSRSEQY

V: TRBV9
CDR3: ASSVTDRGPNSGANVLT

V: TRBV7-9
CDR3: ASSYQGDYEQY

V: TRBV6-1
CDR3: ASSEVAPTGGLGQPQH

V: TRBV28
CDR3: ASSARRGANYGYT

V: TRBV5-5
CDR3: ASSPRSVTNEQY

V: TRBV12-3/TRBV12-4
CDR3: ASNPRTGAASTEAF